Presented here are 16 T cell receptor beta chains from one specimen sequenced in a study of T cells in Graves' hyperthyroidism and ophthalmopathy. From RNA transcripts, TCR beta CDR3 regions were amplified. The study used the HTBI primer set for a first-round RT-PCR of the TCR CDR3. TCRdb reprocessed the multiplex PCR reads with MiXCR, giving one entry per CDR3 protein. The table records fewer than 400,000 distinct CDR3 sequences, 25% of them present only once. Sequencing was done on a sample of blood. Receptors were obtained from a man aged 45-65 years with Graves' hyperthyroidism.

V gene TRBV20-1 combines with J gene TRBJ2-7; D ambiguous. This CDR3 contains 11 residues. V was pared by 0 bases and J by 2 bases, with 2 bases between. The germline gives CDR1 DFQATT, CDR2 SNEGSKA (reference sequence). This CDR3 is CSARDPYEQYF. The CDR3 DNA sequence: TGCAGTGCTAGAGATCCCTACGAGCAGTACTTC.

The V call is TRBV12-5, the J call TRBJ1-5; D gene uncertain. The V gene's germline CDR1 is LGHNT and CDR2 FRNRAP. The CDR3 totals 16 residues. V lost 5 bases and J 4 bases, leaving 18 bases between the germline ends. In DNA, the CDR3 is TGTGCTAGTGGTCCCGGTGGAGGGTCGGCGAATCAGCCCCAGCATTTT. Protein: CASGPGGGSANQPQHF.

This clonotype was seen ten or more times. The V call is TRBV7-3, the J call TRBJ2-1; 7 bases are a match to TRBD2. The germline CDR1 and CDR2 sequences are SGHTA and FQGTGA. There are 16 residues in the CDR3. The ends lost 4 bases at V and 7 bases at J; junction bases unmatched: 13. DNA for the CDR3: TGTGCCAGCAGCTCACCGGGACTACCCTCAGCGAATGAGCAGTTCTTC. This sequence encodes CASSSPGLPSANEQFF.

The chain joins TRBV15 to TRBJ1-1, with 7 bases lining up with TRBD1. CDR3 length: 14 amino acids. CDR1 and CDR2 from the germline V gene are LNHNV and YYDKDF (reference sequence). J lost 8 bases, V lost 0 bases, and 6 bases had no gene match. The CDR3 is CATSRDLGDREAFF. CDR3 in DNA: TGTGCCACCAGCAGAGATCTAGGGGACAGAGAAGCTTTCTTT.

The V gene is TRBV12-3 or TRBV12-4, the J gene TRBJ2-7, with D possibly matching TRBD2 (6 bases). The CDR3 covers 15 residues. V dropped 5 bases and J dropped 2 bases, with 16 bases sitting between them. The CDR3 DNA sequence: TGTGCCAGCAGTCTGTTTGAACTAGCCACCTACGAGCAGTACTTC. Translated, it gives CASSLFELATYEQYF.

Only a few counts were recorded for this clonotype. This chain links TRBV6-6 with TRBJ2-5; D ambiguous. Germline CDR1 MNHNY, CDR2 SVGAGI (reference sequence). The CDR3 is made up of 12 amino acids. V lost 2 bases and J 5 bases, leaving 6 bases between the germline ends. The CDR3 bases are TGTGCCAGCAGTTACCCTGGGGAGACCCAGTACTTC. Protein product: CASSYPGETQYF.

This clonotype was detected only a few times. The chain combines TRBV27 with TRBJ2-1, with a tentative D call TRBD2 (6 bases). Germline V gene data show CDR1 as MNHEY and CDR2 as SMNVEV (reference sequence). Trimming shortened V by 6 bases and J by 7 bases, and 16 bases separated the two germline ends. The CDR3 has 14 residues. CDR3 region: CASSRPGLANEQFF. CDR3 in DNA: TGTGCCAGCAGCCGTCCGGGCCTAGCGAATGAGCAGTTCTTC.

In its sample, this clonotype was seen many times. The V and J genes are TRBV12-3 or TRBV12-4 and TRBJ2-7; tentatively, D is TRBD2 (6 bases). CDR3 length: 12 residues. With 5 bases removed from V and 2 bases from J, the gap between germline ends came to 7 bases. In nucleotides, the CDR3 is TGTGCCAGCAGTCGGGGGACCTACGAGCAGTACTTC. Protein product: CASSRGTYEQYF.

This clonotype turned up a few times. V usage is TRBV28 and J usage is TRBJ1-5; the D gene is possibly TRBD1 (6 bases). The length of the CDR3 is 14 residues. V was shortened by 6 bases and J by 0 bases, with 9 bases between the two germline ends. CDR1 is MDHEN, CDR2 SYDVKM, per germline. The DNA for the CDR3 is TGTGCCAGCAGCCCAGGGGTTAGCAATCAGCCCCAGCATTTT. It translates to CASSPGVSNQPQHF.

There are a few counts of this clonotype. The chain couples TRBV20-1 to TRBJ2-7; maybe TRBD2 (5 bases). V lost 0 bases and J 2 bases, leaving 14 bases between the germline ends. The CDR3 has 15 residues. CDR1 and CDR2 (germline): DFQATT, SNEGSKA (reference sequence). The CDR3 nucleotides read TGCAGTGCTAGAGATTCCAAGCGGAGCACCTACGAGCAGTACTTC. As protein: CSARDSKRSTYEQYF.

This clonotype appeared a single time. It is likely a read error, because the conserved phenylalanine at the end of the CDR3 is missing. The chain links TRBV27 to TRBJ1-1; TRBD1 matches 7 bases. Looked up from germline, CDR1 is MNHEY and CDR2 is SMNVEV (reference sequence). The CDR3 loop spans 14 amino acids. V lost 8 bases, J lost 0 bases, and 6 bases stayed unmatched. The CDR3, as DNA: TGTGCCAGCCTTAAACAGGGGATGAACACTGAAGCTTTCTCT. The encoded protein is CASLKQGMNTEAFS.

The rearrangement uses TRBV5-1 and TRBJ2-7; 9 nucleotides align to TRBD1. Germline V gives CDR1 SGHRS, CDR2 YFSETQ. CDR3 length: 16 residues. V shed 3 bases and J 3 bases; nucleotides not matched to a gene: 10. CDR3 DNA: TGCGCCAGCAGCTATATATCCGGGACAGGGTACTACGAGCAGTACTTC. This gives the protein CASSYISGTGYYEQYF.

This clonotype was counted only a few times. CDR3 DNA: TGTGCCAGCAGCTTATACAGAGAATACAATGAGCAGTTCTTC. It encodes CASSLYREYNEQFF. The J gene is TRBJ2-1, the V gene TRBV13; no clear D gene. There are 14 residues in the CDR3. CDR1 is PRHDT, CDR2 FYEKMQ, per germline (reference sequence). With 2 bases removed from V and 4 bases from J, the gap between germline ends came to 9 bases.

This clonotype was counted between two and nine times. The rearrangement links TRBV24-1 to TRBJ2-1; 11 positions agree with TRBD2. The germline gives CDR1 KGHDR, CDR2 SFDVKD. The CDR3 length is 19 residues. The V and J ends lost 1 base and 4 bases, in that order; junction bases with no gene match: 11. Here the CDR3 DNA reads TGTGCCACCAGTGATTTCGAGCCTACTAGCGGGAGAACTTACAATGAGCAGTTCTTC. Translated: CATSDFEPTSGRTYNEQFF.

The sample holds many counts of this clonotype. This sequence joins TRBV12-3 or TRBV12-4 and TRBJ2-1, with TRBD2 identical over 7 bases. V lost 5 bases, J lost 5 bases, and 9 bases stayed unmatched. This CDR3 region has 15 residues. DNA for the CDR3: TGTGCCAGCAGTCCTCTAACTAGCGCAAACAATGAGCAGTTCTTC. It codes for CASSPLTSANNEQFF.

This clonotype was recorded many times. This chain uses TRBV7-3 with TRBJ2-7; D may correspond to TRBD1 or TRBD2 (5 bases each). Germline V lookup: CDR1 SGHTA, CDR2 FQGTGA. The CDR3 loop spans 14 amino acids. Between the trimmed V and J ends, which lost 5 bases and 0 bases, there was a span of 11 bases. This CDR3 is CASSPTADSYEQYF. The CDR3 nucleotides are TGTGCCAGCAGCCCGACAGCGGACTCCTACGAGCAGTACTTC.